One sample yielded the 18 T cell receptor beta chains listed below, sequenced in a study of blood T cell repertoires in COVID-19. Here immunoSEQ multiplex PCR was the method, and the copy in TCRdb shows in-frame clones only, minus some. The sample yields under 200,000 clones, roughly 90% seen once. The sequenced sample consisted of peripheral blood. The receptor set was obtained from a man aged 45 to 65 with acute or convalescent COVID-19.

The chain carries TRBV6-5 and TRBJ1-1; 10 bases align to TRBD1. The V segment lost 7 bases and the J segment 1 base; nucleotides outside the gene matches: 3. Germline V gene lookup returns CDR1 MNHEY and CDR2 SVGAGI. This CDR3 comprises 14 residues. The CDR3 nucleotides read TGTGCCAGCAACGACAGGGGGCCGAACACTGAAGCTTTCTTT. Translating gives CASNDRGPNTEAFF.

This rearrangement joins TRBV5-1 to TRBJ1-2; no reliable D call. Germline V CDR1 and CDR2: SGHRS, YFSETQ. The ends were cut back, 2 bases at V and 7 bases at J, with 9 bases in the middle. There are 12 residues in the CDR3. The CDR3, as DNA: TGCGCCAGCAGCTTCATTGAGGGTGGCTACACCTTC. Encoded protein: CASSFIEGGYTF.

DNA of the CDR3: TGTGCCAGCAGTGGTCCCGGGACTAGCGGGACCGTGCCCTACGAGCAGTACTTC. This sequence encodes CASSGPGTSGTVPYEQYF. The V call is TRBV2, the J call TRBJ2-7; 13 bases line up with TRBD2. The CDR3 is 18 amino acids. V gave up 4 bases and J gave up 2 bases; unmatched junction bases: 11. Germline V CDR1 and CDR2: SNHLY, FYNNEI.

V gene TRBV6-5 combines with J gene TRBJ2-3, with TRBD2 matching over 7 bases. The germline gives CDR1 MNHEY, CDR2 SVGAGI. J was trimmed by 0 bases and V by 6 bases; bases with no gene match: 3. The CDR3 covers 14 residues. The CDR3 reads CASRTSDSTDTQYF. The CDR3 DNA reads TGTGCCAGCAGAACTAGCGACAGCACAGATACGCAGTATTTT.

This chain connects TRBV11-2 to TRBJ2-7, with 8 bases that match TRBD1. V lost 5 bases, J lost 2 bases, and 5 bases stayed unmatched. CDR3 length: 14 amino acids. The germline V gene has CDR1 SGHAT and CDR2 FQNNGV. The CDR3: CASSLTRGPYEQYF. CDR3 nucleotides: TGTGCCAGCAGCCTCACCAGGGGGCCCTACGAGCAGTACTTC.

This chain uses TRBV9 with TRBJ1-2; no clear D. Germline V CDR1 and CDR2: SGDLS, YYNGEE. Trimming took 3 bases from V and 2 from J, leaving 17 bases between them. The CDR3 spans 16 residues. CDR3: CASSAARDGRNYGYTF. CDR3 sequence (DNA): TGTGCCAGCAGCGCGGCTCGGGATGGGCGAAACTATGGCTACACCTTC.

V gene TRBV7-3 combines with J gene TRBJ2-1; TRBD2 matches at 7 bases. CDR3 size: 12 residues. Germline CDR1 and CDR2: SGHTA and FQGTGA. Germline trimming cut 4 bases from V and 7 bases from J; bases unmatched to any gene: 1. The CDR3 DNA reads as TGTGCCAGCAGCTCCGGGGGGAATGAGCAGTTCTTC. Residues: CASSSGGNEQFF.

This chain links TRBV6-2 or TRBV6-3 with TRBJ2-5; 8 bases are shared with TRBD1. This CDR3 is built from 14 residues. CDR1 is MNHEY, CDR2 SVGEGT, per germline. After removal of 1 base from V and 5 bases from J, the junction contained 3 bases not matched to a gene. Here the CDR3 DNA reads TGTGCCAGCAGTTACTTCGACAGGGGCGAGACCCAGTACTTC. Its translation: CASSYFDRGETQYF.

The genes are TRBV5-1 and TRBJ1-2, with 7 bases that match TRBD1. Germline V gene data show CDR1 as SGHRS and CDR2 as YFSETQ. The CDR3 runs to 14 residues. After removal of 4 bases from V and 2 bases from J, the junction contained 5 bases not matched to a gene. The CDR3 sequence is CASSVLQGNYGYTF. CDR3 nucleotides: TGCGCCAGCAGCGTCTTACAGGGGAACTATGGCTACACCTTC.

This chain links TRBV30 with TRBJ2-7, with a tentative D call TRBD2 (5 bases). The germline V gene has CDR1 GTSNPN and CDR2 SVGIG (reference sequence). V lost 5 bases and J lost 3, with 11 bases in between. CDR3 length equals 12 residues. The CDR3 region has the DNA TGTGCCTGGCAGCCCCGGGGCTACGAGCAGTACTTC. This encodes CAWQPRGYEQYF.

The chain combines TRBV9 with TRBJ1-5, with a weak D call TRBD1 (6 bases). The CDR3 sequence is 15 residues long. CDR1 SGDLS and CDR2 YYNGEE come from the germline V gene. Trimming left V 4 bases short and J 3 bases short, with 14 bases between. DNA of the CDR3: TGTGCCAGCAGCTTTGGGGGCGGGCCCAATCAGCCCCAGCATTTT. This sequence encodes CASSFGGGPNQPQHF.

The chain uses TRBV13 and TRBJ2-7; 12 bases match TRBD1. CDR1 PRHDT and CDR2 FYEKMQ come from the germline V gene (reference sequence). This CDR3 has 16 residues. Losses at the gene ends were 5 bases for V and 0 bases for J; bases not matched to a gene: 5. CDR3 nucleotide sequence: TGTGCCAGCAGCCAGGGGACAGGGGGCTTCTCCTACGAGCAGTACTTC. Translating gives CASSQGTGGFSYEQYF.

This clone has only one observation. The chain has TRBV2 and TRBJ2-7, with TRBD1 matching 9 bases. The CDR3 totals 15 residues. CDR1 and CDR2 from the germline V gene are SNHLY and FYNNEI. J was trimmed by 1 base and V by 7 bases; bases with no gene match: 8. The CDR3 DNA reads TGTGCCAGCAAGGCACAGGGGGCCTTTTCCTACGAGCAGTACTTC. Amino acid sequence: CASKAQGAFSYEQYF.

The chain employs TRBV7-2 and TRBJ1-1, with D maybe TRBD1 (6 bases). This CDR3 is built from 14 residues. With 6 bases removed from V and 3 bases from J, the gap between germline ends came to 14 bases. Germline V gene data show CDR1 as SGHTA and CDR2 as FQGNSA. The CDR3 sequence: CASRRGDTHTEAFF. The CDR3 coding sequence is TGTGCCAGCAGACGAGGGGACACTCACACTGAAGCTTTCTTT.

This clone has just one count. The chain recombines TRBV21-1 with TRBJ1-4. TRBV21-1 has pseudogene status. CDR3 length: 14 amino acids. This CDR3 is CASNPGRTNEKLFF. DNA for the CDR3: TGTGCCAGCAACCCGGGTAGAACTAATGAAAAACTGTTTTTT.

CDR3 sequence (DNA): TGTGCCAGTAGTTTCGGGGGGGCAGGCAACGAGCAGTACTTC. Its translation: CASSFGGAGNEQYF. V usage is TRBV19 and J usage is TRBJ2-7, with 8 bases fitting TRBD2. The junction had 8 bases not matched to a gene; V was cut back by 5 bases and J by 5 bases. This CDR3 has 14 amino acids. Germline V gives CDR1 LNHDA, CDR2 SQIVND (reference sequence).

V usage is TRBV18 and J usage is TRBJ1-5, with D maybe TRBD1 (5 bases). CDR1 and CDR2 from the germline V gene are KGHSH and LQKENI. Trimming stripped 2 bases from V and 3 bases from J, with 11 bases between. This CDR3 has 15 amino acids. CDR3 sequence: CASSPGREVNQPQHF. The CDR3 DNA follows: TGTGCCAGCTCACCAGGCAGGGAGGTCAATCAGCCCCAGCATTTT.

V and J are TRBV10-3 and TRBJ1-1; tentative D call: TRBD1 (5 bases). Germline V gives CDR1 ENHRY, CDR2 SYGVKD. The CDR3 extends over 13 amino acids. Between the trimmed V and J ends, which lost 10 bases and 4 bases, there was a span of 16 bases. CDR3 protein: CATGEGSSTEAFF. Written as DNA, the CDR3 is TGTGCCACGGGGGAAGGTAGTAGCACTGAAGCTTTCTTT.